This passage covers 29 T cell receptor beta chains from one sample sequenced in a study of T cell repertoires in cytomegalovirus infection. Antigens for these TCRs are unknown. TCRdb re-called the reads with MiXCR, one entry per CDR3 protein. This sample has 800,000 to 950,000 distinct CDR3 sequences; 32% occur once, and the top ten carry 9.5% to 15%. The source was cultured CD8+ T cells from PBMCs, collected from culture after CMV antigen stimulation. These receptor sequences come from a human donor in good health (CMV status not recorded). Some clones in this sample may be carry-over from other donors' samples.

This clonotype was detected only a few times. The rearrangement links TRBV19 to TRBJ1-5; no clear D gene. Germline V gene lookup returns CDR1 LNHDA and CDR2 SQIVND (reference sequence). The CDR3 is 14 amino acids. The V gene lost 5 bases and the J gene lost 0 bases, with 8 bases spanning the gap. The CDR3 sequence: CASSGRFSNQPQHF. For the CDR3, the DNA is TGTGCCAGTAGTGGACGTTTTAGCAATCAGCCCCAGCATTTT.

The sample holds one count of this clonotype. The chain joins TRBV11-3 to TRBJ2-1, with D possibly being TRBD1 (5 bases). V was clipped by 5 bases and J by 7 bases, with 9 bases between them. This CDR3 is 12 amino acids long. From germline, CDR1 is SGHNT and CDR2 YENEEA. CDR3 protein: CASSVRVNEQFF. The CDR3 bases are TGTGCCAGCAGCGTCAGGGTAAATGAGCAGTTCTTC.

This clonotype is a singleton in its sample. CDR3 in amino acids: CASKASGEGETQYF. CDR3 coding DNA: TGTGCCAGCAAGGCGTCAGGGGAAGGGGAGACCCAGTACTTC. The rearrangement joins TRBV14 to TRBJ2-5; D may be TRBD1 (6 bases). Germline V gene lookup returns CDR1 SGHDN and CDR2 FVKESK. The CDR3 is made up of 14 amino acids. The V end was cut by 7 bases, the J end by 5 bases, with 17 bases between. The full variable domain, rest sourced from reference TRBV14 and TRBJ2-5, is EAGVTQFPSHSVIEKGQTVTLRCDPISGHDNLYWYRRVMGKEIKFLLHFVKESKQDESGMPNNRFLAERTGGTYSTLKVQPAELEDSGVYFCASKASGEGETQYFGPGTRLLVL.

This clonotype was seen more than once but under ten times. The V and J genes are TRBV4-3 and TRBJ1-1; TRBD1 agrees at 10 bases. The V and J ends lost 0 bases and 9 bases, in that order; junction bases with no gene match: 7. The CDR3 runs to 15 residues. Germline values: CDR1 LGHNA, CDR2 YSLEER. The CDR3 DNA is TGCGCCAGCAGCCAAGATTCCGGGACAGGGGTTAAAGCTTTCTTT. Protein product: CASSQDSGTGVKAFF.

This clonotype was seen a single time. It may be a read error: a sequence one base away is much more abundant. V usage is TRBV24-1 and J usage is TRBJ2-2, with D possibly being TRBD1 (5 bases). The CDR3 length is 15 residues. The ends were cut back, 3 bases at V and 7 bases at J, with 14 bases in the middle. Germline V gene lookup returns CDR1 KGHDR and CDR2 SFDVKD. CDR3 DNA: TGTGCCACCAGTGATCTTCCCCAGGGTGGCGGGGAGCTGTTTTTT. It is translated as CATSDLPQGGGELFF.

The chain employs TRBV25-1 and TRBJ2-1; a possible D gene is TRBD2 (6 bases). Germline V lookup: CDR1 MGHDK, CDR2 SYGVNS. V was trimmed by 3 bases and J by 5 bases, leaving 11 bases between them. CDR3 length: 14 residues. The CDR3 sequence is CASSERWEDNEQFF. As DNA, the CDR3 is TGTGCCAGCAGTGAGCGCTGGGAGGACAATGAGCAGTTCTTC.

This clonotype was observed at least ten times. The chain uses TRBV7-2 and TRBJ1-3; D might be TRBD1 (5 bases). The length of the CDR3 is 17 residues. In germline, CDR1 is SGHTA, CDR2 FQGNSA. V was clipped by 7 bases and J by 0 bases, with 19 bases between them. CDR3 residues: CASTSPLGLSSGNTIYF. The CDR3, as DNA: TGTGCCAGCACCTCTCCCTTGGGACTGAGCTCTGGAAACACCATATATTTT.

The sample holds a few counts of this clonotype. V usage is TRBV2 and J usage is TRBJ1-2; weak D call: TRBD1 (5 bases). The V gene lost 8 bases and the J gene lost 1 base, with 11 bases spanning the gap. The CDR3 consists of 13 residues. From germline, CDR1 is SNHLY and CDR2 FYNNEI. The CDR3 is CASWDPVNYGYTF. Here the CDR3 DNA reads TGTGCCAGCTGGGACCCGGTTAACTATGGCTACACCTTC.

The chain combines TRBV29-1 with TRBJ2-1, with D perhaps given as TRBD1 or TRBD2 (5 bases each). Trimming left V 2 bases short and J 2 bases short, with 13 bases between. The CDR3 sequence is 15 residues long. Germline assignment: CDR1 SQVTM and CDR2 ANQGSEA. CDR3: CSVENERDPYNEQFF. The CDR3 DNA is TGCAGCGTTGAAAACGAAAGGGACCCCTACAATGAGCAGTTCTTC.

In regard to this clonotype: The junction departs from germline at one end; a sequencing error may be responsible. The chain carries TRBV7-9 and TRBJ2-7; possible D gene TRBD2, 7 bases. Germline V gene data show CDR1 as SEHNR and CDR2 as FQNEAQ (reference sequence). CDR3 length: 16 residues. This CDR3 is CASSLARGALAYEQYF. CDR3 DNA sequence: TGTGCCAGCAGTTTAGCACGGGGGGCCCTCGCATACGAGCAGTACTTC. The full variable domain, completed using reference TRBV7-9 and TRBJ2-7, is DTGVSQNPRHKITKRGQNVTFRCDPISEHNRLYWYRQTLGQGPEFLTYFQNEAQLEKSRLLSDRFSAERPKGSFSTLEIQRTEQGDSAMYLCASSLARGALAYEQYFGPGTRLTVT.

This clonotype was counted between two and nine times. This chain connects TRBV28 to TRBJ1-6, with a possible D match to TRBD1 (6 bases). The length of the CDR3 is 19 residues. The germline gives CDR1 MDHEN, CDR2 SYDVKM. V lost 5 bases and J 5 bases, leaving 25 bases between the germline ends. The CDR3 is CASSPTRWGGEIHNSPLHF. CDR3 bases: TGTGCCAGCAGTCCTACCCGGTGGGGGGGCGAAATCCATAATTCACCCCTCCACTTT.

This clonotype turned up a few times. The chain combines TRBV27 with TRBJ1-4, with 8 bases identical to TRBD1. The germline CDR1 and CDR2 sequences are MNHEY and SMNVEV (reference sequence). This CDR3 spans 14 amino acids. Trimming took 7 bases from V and 7 from J; bases not matched to a gene: 8. The CDR3 reads CASTLTGAGEKLFF. In DNA form, the CDR3 reads TGTGCCAGCACCCTGACAGGGGCGGGTGAAAAACTGTTTTTT. Together with reference TRBV27 and TRBJ1-4, the CDR3 gives the full variable domain: EAQVTQNPRYLITVTGKKLTVTCSQNMNHEYMSWYRQDPGLGLRQIYYSMNVEVTDKGDVPEGYKVSRKEKRNFPLILESPSPNQTSLYFCASTLTGAGEKLFFGSGTQLSVL.

This clonotype was picked up a small number of times. The chain uses TRBV7-9 and TRBJ1-5; possibly TRBD1 for D (5 bases). Germline values: CDR1 SEHNR, CDR2 FQNEAQ (reference sequence). Trimming took off 5 bases at V and 0 bases at J, with 14 bases between the two ends. CDR3 length: 16 amino acids. CDR3 sequence: CASSRVGGDSNQPQHF. CDR3 in DNA: TGTGCCAGCAGCCGCGTGGGGGGAGATAGCAATCAGCCCCAGCATTTT. The full variable domain, rest sourced from reference TRBV7-9 and TRBJ1-5, is DTGVSQNPRHKITKRGQNVTFRCDPISEHNRLYWYRQTLGQGPEFLTYFQNEAQLEKSRLLSDRFSAERPKGSFSTLEIQRTEQGDSAMYLCASSRVGGDSNQPQHFGDGTRLSIL.

V gene TRBV4-3 combines with J gene TRBJ1-4; D call uncertain. Germline V gene data show CDR1 as LGHNA and CDR2 as YSLEER. This CDR3 contains 15 residues. Trimming took 4 bases from V and 8 from J, leaving 17 bases between them. The CDR3 region is CASSPNGVLEEKLFF. The CDR3 DNA reads as TGCGCCAGCAGCCCGAACGGGGTGTTGGAGGAAAAACTGTTTTTT.

V is TRBV6-5 and J is TRBJ1-4; the D gene is possibly TRBD1 (5 bases). Germline CDR1 is MNHEY and CDR2 is SVGAGI. The CDR3 is 14 residues long. Trimming cost V 6 bases and J 4 bases, with 12 bases left between them. In DNA form, the CDR3 reads TGTGCCAGCAGAGGTCGGGGGAGTAATGAAAAACTGTTTTTT. As protein: CASRGRGSNEKLFF.

In this sample, this clonotype turned up once. The CDR3 region has the DNA TGTGCCAGCAGCAGAATACCGGACAGGGGGCAAGAGACCCAGTACTTC. It encodes CASSRIPDRGQETQYF. The gene calls are TRBV5-8 and TRBJ2-5, with TRBD1 matching 10 bases. CDR1 SGHTS and CDR2 YDEGEE come from the germline V gene. V lost 4 bases to trimming and J lost 2 bases; unmatched junction nucleotides: 8. The CDR3 covers 16 residues.

In the case of this clonotype: No conserved phenylalanine or tryptophan ends this CDR3, so it is likely a read error. The chain links TRBV7-6 to TRBJ2-1, with 13 positions matching TRBD2. The V gene's germline CDR1 is SGHVS and CDR2 FNYEAQ. V lost 1 base to trimming and J lost 9 bases; unmatched junction nucleotides: 6. The CDR3 loop spans 16 amino acids. The CDR3 coding sequence is TGTGCCAGCAGCTTAGAAACTAGCGGGGGGGCGAGTGAGCAGTTCTTG. This gives the protein CASSLETSGGASEQFL.

The chain joins TRBV10-1 to TRBJ1-6, with D uncertain. V was trimmed by 3 bases and J by 3 bases, leaving 3 bases between them. The CDR3 has 13 amino acids. Germline CDR1 is WNHNN and CDR2 is SYGVQD (reference sequence). The CDR3, as DNA: TGCGCCAGCAGTGATAACTATAATTCACCCCTCCACTTT. It yields the protein CASSDNYNSPLHF.

This clonotype was seen a few times. J is TRBJ2-7 and V is TRBV7-6; 9 bases line up with TRBD1. V gave up 5 bases and J gave up 4 bases; unmatched junction bases: 3. Germline V gives CDR1 SGHVS, CDR2 FNYEAQ. The CDR3 extends over 13 amino acids. The CDR3 sequence: CASSVGQGYEQYV. CDR3 bases: TGTGCCAGCAGCGTCGGACAGGGGTACGAGCAGTACGTC.

The CDR3 DNA reads as TGTGCCAGCAGCCTCTACAGGACCGGGGAGCTGTTTTTT. Protein: CASSLYRTGELFF. The chain couples TRBV14 to TRBJ2-2; a possible D gene is TRBD1 (5 bases). The CDR3 sequence is 13 residues long. V was cut by 4 bases and J by 5 bases, with 8 bases left in between. Germline V gives CDR1 SGHDN, CDR2 FVKESK.

A remark on this clonotype: A junction end diverges from the germline sequence, so it may reflect a read error. The chain couples TRBV12-3 or TRBV12-4 to TRBJ2-4; no definite D call. CDR3 size: 18 residues. The CDR3 is CASSLASPIWIAKNIRYF. For the CDR3, the DNA is TGTGCCAGCAGTTTAGCGTCGCCTATTTGGATAGCCAAAAACATTCGGTACTTC.

V usage is TRBV5-4 and J usage is TRBJ2-1, with D perhaps matching TRBD2 (5 bases). The CDR3 length is 15 residues. From germline, CDR1 is SGHNT and CDR2 YYREEE (reference sequence). The V end was cut by 5 bases, the J end by 2 bases, with 14 bases between. Written as DNA, the CDR3 is TGTGCCAGCAGATTCGGGAAGGCTACCTACAATGAGCAGTTCTTC. It translates to CASRFGKATYNEQFF.

The chain joins TRBV4-1 to TRBJ1-2; tentatively, D is TRBD1 (5 bases). Trimming cost V 5 bases and J 5 bases, with 18 bases left between them. CDR1 MGHRA and CDR2 YSYEKL come from the germline V gene. CDR3 length: 15 amino acids. CDR3 protein: CASSGGPIENYGYTF. The DNA for the CDR3 is TGCGCCAGCAGCGGGGGACCGATCGAAAATTATGGCTACACCTTC.

This clonotype appeared many times. The chain couples TRBV12-3 or TRBV12-4 to TRBJ1-1; no firm D call. Trimming removed 2 bases from V and 0 bases from J, with 4 bases in between. The CDR3 contains 13 residues. The CDR3 loop is CASSLHLNTEAFF. The CDR3 DNA follows: TGTGCCAGCAGTTTACACCTGAACACTGAAGCTTTCTTT.

This clonotype was seen a handful of times. The chain is built from TRBV15 and TRBJ1-1; D gene ambiguous. This CDR3 has 16 residues. The germline V and J ends were trimmed by 0 bases and 3 bases, with 14 bases remaining between them. Germline loops: CDR1 LNHNV, CDR2 YYDKDF (reference sequence). CDR3 in DNA: TGTGCCACCAGCAGAGATGTGTGGATGGAGTACACTGAAGCTTTCTTT. It is translated as CATSRDVWMEYTEAFF.

The chain is built from TRBV12-5 and TRBJ2-3, with D perhaps matching TRBD2 (5 bases). This CDR3 comprises 13 residues. Germline V gene lookup returns CDR1 LGHNT and CDR2 FRNRAP. V was pared by 5 bases and J by 3 bases, with 9 bases between. The CDR3: CASGPRGTDTQYF. The CDR3, as DNA: TGTGCTAGTGGTCCCCGGGGTACAGATACGCAGTATTTT. Looking up the rest from reference TRBV12-5 and TRBJ2-3 gives the full variable domain: DARVTQTPRHKVTEMGQEVTMRCQPILGHNTVFWYRQTMMQGLELLAYFRNRAPLDDSGMPKDRFSAEMPDATLATLKIQPSEPRDSAVYFCASGPRGTDTQYFGPGTRLTVL.

This clonotype has a handful of counts. The V gene is TRBV7-6, the J gene TRBJ2-5, with a tentative D call TRBD2 (6 bases). The germline V gene encodes CDR1 SGHVS and CDR2 FNYEAQ. With 1 base removed from V and 4 bases from J, the gap between germline ends came to 19 bases. The CDR3 spans 17 residues. CDR3 bases: TGTGCCAGCAGCTTAGGGATGACTACGCTGGGAGGAGAGACCCAGTACTTC. Protein product: CASSLGMTTLGGETQYF.

The rearrangement links TRBV7-8 to TRBJ2-3, with D uncertain. The CDR3 extends over 16 amino acids. Trimming left V 2 bases short and J 3 bases short, with 15 bases between. Per the germline V gene, CDR1 is SGHVS and CDR2 is FQNEAQ. The CDR3 loop is CASSLLSDLGTDTQYF. CDR3 DNA sequence: TGTGCCAGCAGCTTACTGAGTGACCTAGGGACAGATACGCAGTATTTT.

This clonotype was counted a few times. The chain combines TRBV27 with TRBJ2-7, with TRBD2 as a possible D gene (6 bases). The germline V and J ends were trimmed by 5 bases and 3 bases, with 17 bases remaining between them. The CDR3 length is 15 residues. CDR1 is MNHEY and CDR2 is SMNVEV in the germline V gene (reference sequence). The CDR3 coding sequence is TGTGCCAGCAGTCTCCGGACTATGGGAGACTACGAGCAGTACTTC. This encodes CASSLRTMGDYEQYF.